Included here is one TCR beta chain sequence, with context. Method: immunoSEQ multiplex PCR; TCRdb's copy keeps in-frame clones and lacks some. Here the sample spans fewer than 85,000 clones, nearly 90% being singletons. V was pared by 7 bases and J by 8 bases, with 9 bases between. Looked up from germline, CDR1 is LNHDA and CDR2 is SQIVND (reference sequence). The CDR3 is made up of 11 amino acids. The record originates from a study of radiation and T cells in renal cell carcinoma. Time point denoted: blood 4 weeks post-SBRT, at nephrectomy. Sample treatment: 15 Gy SBRT to primary tumor, nephrectomy 4 weeks later.

Material: blood, obtained from a patient whose treatment included radiotherapy and nephrectomy. The chain is built from TRBV19 and TRBJ2-1; D ambiguous. The sequence derives from a woman aged 70 to 79 with renal cell carcinoma. CDR3 coding DNA: TGTGCCAGTACCGGTCTTTATGAGCAGTTCTTC. This gives the protein CASTGLYEQFF. The whole variable domain, filled in from reference TRBV19 and TRBJ2-1, reads DGGITQSPKYLFRKEGQNVTLSCEQNLNHDAMYWYRQDPGQGLRLIYYSQIVNDFQKGDIAEGYSVSREKKESFPLTVTSAQKNPTAFYLCASTGLYEQFFGPGTRLTVL.